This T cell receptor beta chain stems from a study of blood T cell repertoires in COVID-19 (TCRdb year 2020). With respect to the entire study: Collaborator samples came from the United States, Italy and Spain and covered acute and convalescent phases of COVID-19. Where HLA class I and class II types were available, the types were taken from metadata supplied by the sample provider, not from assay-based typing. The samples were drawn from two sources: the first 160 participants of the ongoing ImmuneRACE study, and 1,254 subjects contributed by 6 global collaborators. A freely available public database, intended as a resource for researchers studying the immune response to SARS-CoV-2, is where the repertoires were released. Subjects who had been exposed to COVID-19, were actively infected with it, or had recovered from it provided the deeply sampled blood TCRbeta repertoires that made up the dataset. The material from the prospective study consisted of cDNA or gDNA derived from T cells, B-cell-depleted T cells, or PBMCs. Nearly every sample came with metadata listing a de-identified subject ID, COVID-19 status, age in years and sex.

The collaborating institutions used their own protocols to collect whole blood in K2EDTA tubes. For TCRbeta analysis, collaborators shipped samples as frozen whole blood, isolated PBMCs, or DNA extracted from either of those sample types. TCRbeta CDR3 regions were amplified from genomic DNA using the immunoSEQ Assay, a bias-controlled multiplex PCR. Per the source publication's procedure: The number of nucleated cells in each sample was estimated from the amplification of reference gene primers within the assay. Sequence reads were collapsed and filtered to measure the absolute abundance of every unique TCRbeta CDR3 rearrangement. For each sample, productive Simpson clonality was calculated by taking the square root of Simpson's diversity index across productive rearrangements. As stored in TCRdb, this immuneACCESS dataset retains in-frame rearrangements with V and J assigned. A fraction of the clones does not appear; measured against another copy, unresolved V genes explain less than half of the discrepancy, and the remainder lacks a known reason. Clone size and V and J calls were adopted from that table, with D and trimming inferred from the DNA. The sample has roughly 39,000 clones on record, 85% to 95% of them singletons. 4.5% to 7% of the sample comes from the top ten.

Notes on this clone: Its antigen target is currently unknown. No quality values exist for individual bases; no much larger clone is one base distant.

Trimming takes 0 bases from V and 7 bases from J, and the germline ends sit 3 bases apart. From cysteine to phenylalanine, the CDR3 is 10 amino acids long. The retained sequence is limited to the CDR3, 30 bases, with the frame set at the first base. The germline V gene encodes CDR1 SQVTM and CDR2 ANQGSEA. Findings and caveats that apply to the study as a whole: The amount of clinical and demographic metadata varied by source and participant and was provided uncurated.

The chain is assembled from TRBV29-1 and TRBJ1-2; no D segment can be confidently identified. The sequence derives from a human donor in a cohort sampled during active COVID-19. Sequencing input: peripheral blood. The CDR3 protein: CSVEESGYTF. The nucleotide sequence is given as TGCAGCGTTGAAGAGAGTGGCTACACCTTC.